This T cell receptor beta chain was sequenced for a study of tumor-infiltrating lymphocytes in localized non-small cell lung cancer. The protocol was immunoSEQ multiplex PCR, while the TCRdb copy is restricted to in-frame clones and leaves out a portion. Among about 16,000 clones listed, around 76% were seen once. On this clone: Its antigen is as yet unknown.

Study outcomes and limitations: T-cell fraction did not differ between immunotypes IM1 and IM2.

V was clipped by 0 bases and J by 7 bases; unmatched bases: 8. Germline values: CDR1 SGHTA, CDR2 FQGNSA. The CDR3 is 17 amino acids. The rearrangement uses TRBV7-2 and TRBJ1-6; 8 bases are shared with TRBD1. The receptor comes from a human donor with non-small cell lung cancer. Sequencing was carried out using lung tumor tissue. CDR3 loop: CASSLATGGGSNSPLHF. The CDR3 DNA reads TGTGCCAGCAGCTTAGCTACAGGGGGGGGATCAAATTCACCCCTCCACTTT. The variable domain in full, completed from reference TRBV7-2 and TRBJ1-6, reads GAGVSQSPSNKVTEKGKDVELRCDPISGHTALYWYRQSLGQGLEFLIYFQGNSAPDKSGLPSDRFSAERTGGSVSTLTIQRTQQEDSAVYLCASSLATGGGSNSPLHFGNGTRLTVT.